The T cell receptor (beta chain) described here comes from a study of CD8 T cells in ankylosing spondylitis. Quantitative 5'-RACE with molecular barcodes generated TCR beta libraries. TCRdb called the 5' RACE reads again in MiXCR, with one record for every CDR3 protein. The repertoire holds fewer than 130,000 distinct CDR3 sequences, with nearly 25% as singletons. As regards this clonotype: Antigen unknown.

Broader study findings: Reports say disease-linked clones showed up significantly more in matched ankylosing spondylitis synovial fluid. Certain motif variants had earlier been reported in reactive arthritis synovial fluid and blood.

The V segment lost 0 bases and the J segment 7 bases; nucleotides outside the gene matches: 8. Germline assignment: CDR1 SGHRS and CDR2 YFSETQ. This CDR3 contains 17 residues. This TCR derives from a male donor with ankylosing spondylitis. Sequencing used synovial fluid, either unsorted or a sorted T cell fraction (not recorded which). V is TRBV5-1 and J is TRBJ2-2; 11 nucleotides line up with TRBD2. CDR3 residues: CASSLVLAGGSGGELFF. The CDR3 nucleotides are TGCGCCAGCAGCTTGGTGCTAGCGGGAGGATCCGGCGGGGAGCTGTTTTTT. The entire variable domain, with the rest obtained from reference TRBV5-1 and TRBJ2-2, is as follows: KAGVTQTPRYLIKTRGQQVTLSCSPISGHRSVSWYQQTPGQGLQFLFEYFSETQRNKGNFPGRFSGRQFSNSRSEMNVSTLELGDSALYLCASSLVLAGGSGGELFFGEGSRLTVL.